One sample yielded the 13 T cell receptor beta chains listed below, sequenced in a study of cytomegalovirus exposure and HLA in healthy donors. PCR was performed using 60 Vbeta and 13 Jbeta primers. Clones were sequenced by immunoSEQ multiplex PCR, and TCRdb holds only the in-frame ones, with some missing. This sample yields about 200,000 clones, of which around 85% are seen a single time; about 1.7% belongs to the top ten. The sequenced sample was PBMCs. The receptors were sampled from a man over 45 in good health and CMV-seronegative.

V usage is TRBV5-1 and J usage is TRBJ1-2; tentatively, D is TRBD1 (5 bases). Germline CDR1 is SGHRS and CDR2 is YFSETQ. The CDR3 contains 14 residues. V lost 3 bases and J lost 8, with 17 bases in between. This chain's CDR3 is CASSSSTGNRGYTF. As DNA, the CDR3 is TGCGCCAGCAGCTCCAGTACAGGAAATCGAGGCTACACCTTC. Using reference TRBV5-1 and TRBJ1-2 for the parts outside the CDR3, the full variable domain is KAGVTQTPRYLIKTRGQQVTLSCSPISGHRSVSWYQQTPGQGLQFLFEYFSETQRNKGNFPGRFSGRQFSNSRSEMNVSTLELGDSALYLCASSSSTGNRGYTFGSGTRLTVV.

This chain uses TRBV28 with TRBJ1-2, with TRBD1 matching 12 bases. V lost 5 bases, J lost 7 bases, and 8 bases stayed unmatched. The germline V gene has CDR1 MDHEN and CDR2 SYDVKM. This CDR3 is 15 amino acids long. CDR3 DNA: TGTGCCAGCAGTACCCCCGGGACAGGGGGCCTTGGCTACACCTTC. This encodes CASSTPGTGGLGYTF.

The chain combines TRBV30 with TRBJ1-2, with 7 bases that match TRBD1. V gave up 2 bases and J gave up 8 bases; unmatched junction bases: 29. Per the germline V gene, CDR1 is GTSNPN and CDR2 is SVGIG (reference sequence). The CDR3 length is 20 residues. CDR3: CAWSKPGQAQIDRISYGYTF. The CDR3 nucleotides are TGTGCCTGGAGTAAACCCGGACAGGCCCAGATAGACCGTATATCGTACGGCTACACCTTC.

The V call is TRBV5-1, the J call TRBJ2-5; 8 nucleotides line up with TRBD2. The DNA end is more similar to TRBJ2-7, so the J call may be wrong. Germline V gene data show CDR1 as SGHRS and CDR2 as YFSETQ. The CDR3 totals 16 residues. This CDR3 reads CASSLNGRVISYEQYF. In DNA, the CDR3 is TGCGCCAGCAGCTTGAACGGGAGGGTGATCTCCTACGAGCAGTACTTC.

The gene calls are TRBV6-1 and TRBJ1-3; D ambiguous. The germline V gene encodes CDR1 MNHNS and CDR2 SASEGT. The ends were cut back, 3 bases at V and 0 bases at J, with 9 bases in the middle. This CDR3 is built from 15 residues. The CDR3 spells CASSDRIISGNTIYF. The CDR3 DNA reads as TGTGCCAGCAGTGACAGAATCATCTCTGGAAACACCATATATTTT.

CDR3 in DNA: TGTGCCAGCAGTGTACAGGGGGCCCTGAACACTGAAGCTTTCTTT. It codes for CASSVQGALNTEAFF. The rearrangement uses TRBV25-1 and TRBJ1-1; 9 bases agree with TRBD1. This CDR3 spans 15 amino acids. Looked up from germline, CDR1 is MGHDK and CDR2 is SYGVNS. V gave up 4 bases and J gave up 0 bases; unmatched junction bases: 3.

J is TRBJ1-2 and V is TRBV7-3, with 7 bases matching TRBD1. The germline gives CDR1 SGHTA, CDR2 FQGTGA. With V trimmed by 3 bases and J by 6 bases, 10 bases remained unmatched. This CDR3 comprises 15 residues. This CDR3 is CASSFSPTGFDGYTF. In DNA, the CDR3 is TGTGCCAGCAGCTTTTCCCCGACAGGGTTCGATGGCTACACCTTC. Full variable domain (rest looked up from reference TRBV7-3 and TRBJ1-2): GAGVSQTPSNKVTEKGKYVELRCDPISGHTALYWYRQSLGQGPEFLIYFQGTGAADDSGLPNDRFFAVRPEGSVSTLKIQRTERGDSAVYLCASSFSPTGFDGYTFGSGTRLTVV.

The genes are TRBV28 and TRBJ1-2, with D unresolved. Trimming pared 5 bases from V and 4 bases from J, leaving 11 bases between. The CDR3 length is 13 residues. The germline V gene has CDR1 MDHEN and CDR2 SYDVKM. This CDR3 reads CASSGPVVYGYTF. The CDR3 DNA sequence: TGTGCCAGCAGTGGCCCCGTGGTCTATGGCTACACCTTC.

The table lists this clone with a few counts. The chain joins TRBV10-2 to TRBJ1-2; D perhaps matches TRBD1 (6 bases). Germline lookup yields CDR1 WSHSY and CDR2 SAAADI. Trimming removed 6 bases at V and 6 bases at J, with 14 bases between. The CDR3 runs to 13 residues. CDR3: CASSRDTYNGYTF. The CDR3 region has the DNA TGCGCCAGCAGCCGGGACACGTATAATGGCTACACCTTC.

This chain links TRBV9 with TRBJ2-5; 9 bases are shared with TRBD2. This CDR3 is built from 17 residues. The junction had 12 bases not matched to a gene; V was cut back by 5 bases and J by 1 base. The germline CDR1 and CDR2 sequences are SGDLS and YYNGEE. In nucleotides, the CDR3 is TGTGCCAGCAGTAAGGGGGGTAGCGGGGGTCTCCAAGAGACCCAGTACTTC. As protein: CASSKGGSGGLQETQYF.

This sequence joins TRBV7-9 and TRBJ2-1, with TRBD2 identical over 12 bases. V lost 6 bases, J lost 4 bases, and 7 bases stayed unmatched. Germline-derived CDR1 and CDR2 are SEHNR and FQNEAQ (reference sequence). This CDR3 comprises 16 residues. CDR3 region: CASSPGLAGLYNEQFF. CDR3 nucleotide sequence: TGTGCCAGCAGTCCCGGACTAGCGGGACTGTACAATGAGCAGTTCTTC.

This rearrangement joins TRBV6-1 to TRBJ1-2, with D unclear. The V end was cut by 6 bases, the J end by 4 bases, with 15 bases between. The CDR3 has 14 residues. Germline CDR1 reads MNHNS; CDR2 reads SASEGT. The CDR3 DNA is TGTGCCAGCAGACTACTAGGACGGACCTATGGCTACACCTTC. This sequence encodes CASRLLGRTYGYTF.

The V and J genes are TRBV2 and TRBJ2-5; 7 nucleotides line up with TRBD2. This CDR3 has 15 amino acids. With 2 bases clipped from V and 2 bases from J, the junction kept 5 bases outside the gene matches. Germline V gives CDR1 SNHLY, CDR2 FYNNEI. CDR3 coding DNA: TGTGCCAGCAGTGAATCCCCGGGGGGTCAAGAGACCCAGTACTTC. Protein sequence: CASSESPGGQETQYF.